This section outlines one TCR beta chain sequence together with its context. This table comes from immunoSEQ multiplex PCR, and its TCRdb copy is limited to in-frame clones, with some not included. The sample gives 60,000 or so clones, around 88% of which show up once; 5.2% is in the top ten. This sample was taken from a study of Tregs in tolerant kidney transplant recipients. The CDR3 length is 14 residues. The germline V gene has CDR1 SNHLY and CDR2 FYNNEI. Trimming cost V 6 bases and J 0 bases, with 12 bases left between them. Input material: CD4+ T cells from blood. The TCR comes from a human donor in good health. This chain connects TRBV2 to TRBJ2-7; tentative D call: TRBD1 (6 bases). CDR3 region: CASSLDRSSYEQYF. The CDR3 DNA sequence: TGTGCCAGCAGCCTGGACAGAAGCTCCTACGAGCAGTACTTC.